One sample yielded the 19 T cell receptor beta chains listed below, sequenced in a study of blood T cell repertoires in COVID-19. Here immunoSEQ multiplex PCR was the method, and the copy in TCRdb shows in-frame clones only, minus some. Of approximately 260,000 clones in the sample, roughly 87% are singletons; the top ten hold approximately 7.6%. Sample: peripheral blood. The receptors here all came from a man aged 55 to 69 who had recovered from COVID-19.

The chain is built from TRBV5-1 and TRBJ2-3; 7 bases map to TRBD1. Germline CDR1 is SGHRS and CDR2 is YFSETQ. The CDR3 is made up of 13 amino acids. Losses at the gene ends were 5 bases for V and 3 bases for J; bases not matched to a gene: 3. This CDR3 is CASRQTGTDTQYF. The CDR3 DNA sequence: TGCGCCAGCAGACAGACAGGGACAGATACGCAGTATTTT.

The J gene is TRBJ2-3, the V gene TRBV24-1; tentatively, D is TRBD2 (6 bases). Germline CDR1 is KGHDR and CDR2 is SFDVKD. The V end was cut by 3 bases, the J end by 3 bases, with 15 bases between. The CDR3 has 16 amino acids. The CDR3 DNA reads TGTGCCACCAGTGATGCGACTAGTCATCAAACAGATACGCAGTATTTT. It specifies CATSDATSHQTDTQYF.

In this sample, this clone turned up once. J is TRBJ2-2 and V is TRBV19, with 13 bases identical to TRBD2. CDR3 length: 17 amino acids. Germline V CDR1 and CDR2: LNHDA, SQIVND (reference sequence). J lost 6 bases, V lost 4 bases, and 8 bases had no gene match. CDR3: CASSTGTSGGDPGELFF. DNA for the CDR3: TGTGCCAGTAGTACCGGCACTAGCGGGGGGGACCCCGGGGAGCTGTTTTTT.

The V gene is TRBV6-5, the J gene TRBJ2-7, with 8 positions matching TRBD2. Germline-derived CDR1 and CDR2 are MNHEY and SVGAGI. V shed 0 bases and J 0 bases; nucleotides not matched to a gene: 4. This CDR3 is 16 amino acids long. CDR3 nucleotide sequence: TGTGCCAGCAGTTACTCGGTCAGCGGGGGCTCCTACGAGCAGTACTTC. Protein sequence: CASSYSVSGGSYEQYF.

The chain's CDR3 is CASSQDWGGNSPLHF. The CDR3 DNA reads as TGTGCCAGCAGCCAAGATTGGGGAGGGAATTCACCCCTCCACTTT. The genes are TRBV3-1 (or the pseudogene TRBV3-2) and TRBJ1-6, with D unclear. V dropped 0 bases and J dropped 7 bases, with 10 bases sitting between them. The CDR3 spans 15 residues. Per germline, CDR1 LGHDT and CDR2 YNNKEL (reference sequence).

The gene calls are TRBV27 and TRBJ2-2; D is possibly TRBD2 (6 bases). Germline V CDR1 and CDR2: MNHEY, SMNVEV (reference sequence). The CDR3 has 14 amino acids. The V end was cut by 5 bases, the J end by 13 bases, with 20 bases between. CDR3 sequence reads: CASSETIGGKALFF. Here the CDR3 DNA reads TGTGCCAGCAGTGAGACGATCGGGGGTAAGGCGCTGTTTTTT.

The V gene is TRBV18, the J gene TRBJ2-3; the D gene is possibly TRBD2 (6 bases). CDR3 size: 13 residues. V shed 0 bases and J shed 7 bases, with 8 bases lying between them. Germline values: CDR1 KGHSH, CDR2 LQKENI. The DNA of the CDR3 is TGTGCCAGCTCACCACCGGCGGGGAATACGCAGTATTTT. Protein product: CASSPPAGNTQYF.

The chain employs TRBV3-1 (or the pseudogene TRBV3-2) and TRBJ1-6; a weak D match, TRBD1 (5 bases). The CDR3 sequence is 16 residues long. CDR1 is LGHDT, CDR2 YNNKEL, per germline (reference sequence). Trimming left V 1 base short and J 4 bases short, with 11 bases between. CDR3 nucleotides: TGTGCCAGCAGCCAAGGTTCAGGGCCTTATAATTCACCCCTCCACTTT. Encoded protein: CASSQGSGPYNSPLHF.

The rearrangement links TRBV4-1 to TRBJ1-2; weak D call: TRBD1 (6 bases). Germline V gene sequence: CDR1 MGHRA, CDR2 YSYEKL. The CDR3 contains 16 residues. The V end was cut by 4 bases, the J end by 2 bases, with 17 bases between. CDR3 region: CASSRVGGARNYGYTF. The CDR3 region has the DNA TGCGCCAGCAGCCGGGTTGGGGGGGCGCGGAACTATGGCTACACCTTC.

This sequence joins TRBV6-5 and TRBJ2-7; 7 positions match TRBD1. Germline V gives CDR1 MNHEY, CDR2 SVGAGI. This CDR3 comprises 14 residues. The J segment lost 5 bases and the V segment lost 4 bases, leaving 8 bases of the junction unmatched. The CDR3 loop is CASSWTGNLDEQYF. CDR3 sequence (DNA): TGTGCCAGCAGTTGGACAGGCAACCTAGACGAGCAGTACTTC.

The genes are TRBV11-2 and TRBJ2-3; D call uncertain. Germline CDR1 SGHAT, CDR2 FQNNGV. The CDR3 covers 17 residues. V dropped 3 bases and J dropped 0 bases, with 16 bases sitting between them. The CDR3 DNA is TGTGCCAGCAGCTTTCCCCCCTTTGGCCCTAGCACAGATACGCAGTATTTT. Translated: CASSFPPFGPSTDTQYF.

The genes are TRBV2 and TRBJ2-3; D is unclear. Trimming cost V 6 bases and J 2 bases, with 9 bases left between them. Germline V gene data show CDR1 as SNHLY and CDR2 as FYNNEI. The length of the CDR3 is 13 residues. CDR3 residues: CASRKLFTDTQYF. The CDR3 nucleotides are TGTGCCAGCAGAAAACTTTTCACAGATACGCAGTATTTT.

The chain carries TRBV5-8 and TRBJ2-3; TRBD1 agrees at 7 bases. CDR1 SGHTS and CDR2 YDEGEE come from the germline V gene. V lost 0 bases, J lost 9 bases, and 4 bases stayed unmatched. The CDR3 is made up of 13 amino acids. CDR3 in amino acids: CASSLGYRGTQYF. For the CDR3, the DNA is TGTGCCAGCAGCTTGGGCTACAGGGGAACGCAGTATTTT.

The J gene is TRBJ1-1, the V gene TRBV9; D not certain. CDR1 and CDR2 (germline): SGDLS, YYNGEE. Trimming took 3 bases from V and 3 from J, leaving 9 bases between them. CDR3 size: 13 residues. The CDR3: CASSAGGYTEAFF. DNA for the CDR3: TGTGCCAGCAGCGCTGGTGGCTACACTGAAGCTTTCTTT.

This clone was picked up many times. J is TRBJ2-3 and V is TRBV5-1; a weak D match, TRBD1 (5 bases). Germline CDR1 and CDR2: SGHRS and YFSETQ. Trimming stripped 4 bases from V and 2 bases from J, with 8 bases between. The CDR3 runs to 13 residues. CDR3 sequence (DNA): TGCGCCAGCAGCAGGGGCGCCACAGATACGCAGTATTTT. It encodes CASSRGATDTQYF.

V gene TRBV5-1 combines with J gene TRBJ2-5, with D perhaps matching TRBD1 (6 bases). In germline, CDR1 is SGHRS, CDR2 YFSETQ. This CDR3 is built from 15 residues. Trimming took 1 base from V and 1 from J, leaving 11 bases between them. The chain's CDR3 is CASSLPLDSQETQYF. The CDR3 DNA is TGCGCCAGCAGCTTGCCCCTGGACAGCCAAGAGACCCAGTACTTC.

The rearrangement links TRBV18 to TRBJ1-2; 10 nucleotides line up with TRBD1. With 8 bases clipped from V and 7 bases from J, the junction kept 10 bases outside the gene matches. This CDR3 is 14 amino acids long. Germline lookup yields CDR1 KGHSH and CDR2 LQKENI. CDR3 in DNA: TGTGCCAGCCGTACCGGGACAGGGGATCGTGGCTACACCTTC. Translation: CASRTGTGDRGYTF.

The V gene is TRBV6-6, the J gene TRBJ1-2, with D unresolved. Per the germline V gene, CDR1 is MNHNY and CDR2 is SVGAGI (reference sequence). The CDR3 length is 12 residues. The CDR3, as DNA: TGTGCTGCGGGTACGGCTAACTATGGCTACACCTTC. Translated: CAAGTANYGYTF.

This clone was detected once. The chain has TRBV27 and TRBJ1-2; D ambiguous. With 1 base removed from V and 4 bases from J, the gap between germline ends came to 13 bases. The germline gives CDR1 MNHEY, CDR2 SMNVEV (reference sequence). The length of the CDR3 is 15 residues. The CDR3 DNA sequence: TGTGCCAGCAGTTTATTGGGTCGAGGGCTCTATGGCTACACCTTC. It codes for CASSLLGRGLYGYTF.